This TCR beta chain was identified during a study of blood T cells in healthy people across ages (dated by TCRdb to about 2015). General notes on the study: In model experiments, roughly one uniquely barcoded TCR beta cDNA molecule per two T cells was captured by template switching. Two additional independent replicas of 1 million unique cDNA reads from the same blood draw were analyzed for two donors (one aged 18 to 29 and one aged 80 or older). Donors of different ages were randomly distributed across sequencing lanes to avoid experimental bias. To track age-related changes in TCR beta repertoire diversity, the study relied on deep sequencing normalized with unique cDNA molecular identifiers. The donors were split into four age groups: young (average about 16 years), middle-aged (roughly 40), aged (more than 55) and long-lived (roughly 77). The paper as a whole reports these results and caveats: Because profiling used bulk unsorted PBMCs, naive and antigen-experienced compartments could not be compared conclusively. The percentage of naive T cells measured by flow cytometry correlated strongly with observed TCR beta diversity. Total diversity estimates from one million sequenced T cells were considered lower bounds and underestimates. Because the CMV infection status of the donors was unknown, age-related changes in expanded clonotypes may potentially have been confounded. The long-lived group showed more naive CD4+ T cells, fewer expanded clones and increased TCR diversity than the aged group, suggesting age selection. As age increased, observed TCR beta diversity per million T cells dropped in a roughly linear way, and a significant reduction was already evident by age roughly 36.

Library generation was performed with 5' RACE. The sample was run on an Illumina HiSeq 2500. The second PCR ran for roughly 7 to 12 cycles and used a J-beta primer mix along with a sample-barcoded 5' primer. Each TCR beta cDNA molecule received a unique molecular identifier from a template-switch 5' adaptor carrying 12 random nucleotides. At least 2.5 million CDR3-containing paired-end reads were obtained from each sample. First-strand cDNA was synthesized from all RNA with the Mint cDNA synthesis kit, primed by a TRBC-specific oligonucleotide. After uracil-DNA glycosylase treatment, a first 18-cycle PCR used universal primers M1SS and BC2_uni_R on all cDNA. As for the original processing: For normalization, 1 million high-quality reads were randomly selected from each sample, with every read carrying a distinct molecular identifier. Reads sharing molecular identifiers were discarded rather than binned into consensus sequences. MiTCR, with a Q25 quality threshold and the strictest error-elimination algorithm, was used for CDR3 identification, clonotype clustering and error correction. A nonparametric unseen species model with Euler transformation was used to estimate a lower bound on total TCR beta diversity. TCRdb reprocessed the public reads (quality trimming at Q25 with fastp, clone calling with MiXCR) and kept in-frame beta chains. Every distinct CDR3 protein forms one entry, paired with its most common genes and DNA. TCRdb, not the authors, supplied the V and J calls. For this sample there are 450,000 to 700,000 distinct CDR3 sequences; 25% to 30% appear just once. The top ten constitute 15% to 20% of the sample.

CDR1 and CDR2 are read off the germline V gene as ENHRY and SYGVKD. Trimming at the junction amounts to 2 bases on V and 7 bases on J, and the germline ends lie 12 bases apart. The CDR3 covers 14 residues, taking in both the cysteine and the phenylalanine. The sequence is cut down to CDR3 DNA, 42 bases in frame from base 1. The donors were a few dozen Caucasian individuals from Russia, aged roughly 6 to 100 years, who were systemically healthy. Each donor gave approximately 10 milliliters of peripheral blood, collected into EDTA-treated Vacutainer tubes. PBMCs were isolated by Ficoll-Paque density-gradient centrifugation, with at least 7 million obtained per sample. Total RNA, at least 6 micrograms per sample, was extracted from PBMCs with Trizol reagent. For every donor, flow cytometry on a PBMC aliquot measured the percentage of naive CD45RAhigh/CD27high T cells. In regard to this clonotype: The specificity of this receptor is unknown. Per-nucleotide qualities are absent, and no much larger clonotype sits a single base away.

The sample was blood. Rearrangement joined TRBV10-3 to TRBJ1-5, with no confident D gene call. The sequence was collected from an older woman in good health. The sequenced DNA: TGTGCCATCAGTGAGCGGGCGGAGGCCCAGCCCCAGCATTTT. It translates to CAISERAEAQPQHF.